A single sample is the source of the 31 T cell receptor beta chains below, sequenced in a study of Ad26.COV2.S vaccination and SARS-CoV-2 variants. Regarding treatment: approximately 18 received Ad26.COV2.S at low or high dose, single or two shots; roughly five received placebo; per-sample allocation not given. Sampling was done on day 63 after the first vaccine or placebo injection. Data came from immunoSEQ multiplex PCR; TCRdb stores just in-frame clones and leaves some out. The sample carries about 320,000 clones, just over 85% recorded once. Sequencing used peripheral blood, obtained in a trial of Ad26.COV2.S vaccine versus placebo. Source of these receptors: a person between 18 and 65 years old who received the Ad26.COV2.S COVID-19 vaccine or a placebo.

The V and J genes are TRBV4-1 and TRBJ1-2, with D possibly TRBD1 on 5 matching bases. The V end was cut by 5 bases, the J end by 4 bases, with 11 bases between. Looked up from germline, CDR1 is MGHRA and CDR2 is YSYEKL. CDR3 size: 13 residues. The CDR3 is CASSYGALYGYTF. In DNA form, the CDR3 reads TGCGCCAGCAGCTATGGGGCCCTCTATGGCTACACCTTC.

This clone was observed once. This rearrangement joins TRBV9 to TRBJ1-3, with D uncertain. Germline-derived CDR1 and CDR2 are SGDLS and YYNGEE. The CDR3 consists of 13 residues. Trimming took 1 base from V and 2 from J, leaving 4 bases between them. The CDR3 region is CASSVIAGNTIYF. The CDR3 DNA follows: TGTGCCAGCAGCGTAATTGCTGGAAACACCATATATTTT.

The rearrangement uses TRBV7-9 and TRBJ1-1; the D is unclear. This CDR3 contains 14 residues. Germline V lookup: CDR1 SEHNR, CDR2 FQNEAQ (reference sequence). V was cut by 10 bases and J by 5 bases, with 20 bases left in between. The CDR3, as DNA: TGTGCCACCAAGCAGCTCGTGGAGGGAACTGAAGCTTTCTTT. Translated: CATKQLVEGTEAFF. Variable domain in full (rest from reference TRBV7-9 and TRBJ1-1): DTGVSQNPRHKITKRGQNVTFRCDPISEHNRLYWYRQTLGQGPEFLTYFQNEAQLEKSRLLSDRFSAERPKGSFSTLEIQRTEQGDSAMYLCATKQLVEGTEAFFGQGTRLTVV.

The CDR3 coding sequence is TGTGCCAGCAGCGAAAGCACTGAAGCTTTCTTT. It yields the protein CASSESTEAFF. The rearrangement uses TRBV21-1 and TRBJ1-1. TRBV21-1 is an annotated pseudogene. The CDR3 is made up of 11 amino acids.

The chain couples TRBV6-5 to TRBJ1-2; D not certain. The CDR3 contains 13 residues. V was pared by 7 bases and J by 9 bases, with 18 bases between. Germline CDR1 MNHEY, CDR2 SVGAGI. CDR3 in amino acids: CASNSHDTSSYTF. CDR3 nucleotides: TGTGCCAGCAACAGCCACGACACTTCTAGCTACACCTTC.

In this sample, this clone turned up once. The genes are TRBV7-2 and TRBJ2-5; D call uncertain. The CDR3 runs 14 residues. Germline lookup yields CDR1 SGHTA and CDR2 FQGNSA. Trimming took 5 bases from V and 2 from J, leaving 12 bases between them. The CDR3, as DNA: TGTGCCAGCAGCCTCTCGGCGGCACAAGAGACCCAGTACTTC. Protein sequence: CASSLSAAQETQYF.

The V call is TRBV7-2, the J call TRBJ1-5; D may be TRBD1 (5 bases). This CDR3 is 15 amino acids long. The germline V and J ends were trimmed by 0 bases and 8 bases, with 14 bases remaining between them. Germline-derived CDR1 and CDR2 are SGHTA and FQGNSA. The CDR3: CASSLALPGKEPQHF. The CDR3 region has the DNA TGTGCCAGCAGCTTAGCGCTCCCAGGGAAGGAGCCCCAGCATTTT.

J is TRBJ2-5 and V is TRBV5-8, with 7 bases lining up with TRBD2. In germline, CDR1 is SGHTS, CDR2 YDEGEE. The CDR3 covers 12 residues. The junction had 2 bases not matched to a gene; V was cut back by 4 bases and J by 5 bases. The CDR3 nucleotides are TGTGCCAGCAGCGGACTAGGGGAGACCCAGTACTTC. Protein: CASSGLGETQYF. Variable domain in full (rest from reference TRBV5-8 and TRBJ2-5): EAGVTQSPTHLIKTRGQQATLRCSPISGHTSVYWYQQALGLGLQFLLWYDEGEERNRGNFPPRFSGRQFPNYSSELNVNALELEDSALYLCASSGLGETQYFGPGTRLLVL.

The rearrangement uses TRBV5-1 and TRBJ2-5; D assignment may be TRBD1 or TRBD2 (5 bases each). The CDR3 extends over 15 amino acids. With 3 bases removed from V and 0 bases from J, the gap between germline ends came to 12 bases. Germline V gene lookup returns CDR1 SGHRS and CDR2 YFSETQ. This CDR3 reads CASSWDPRDQETQYF. The DNA for the CDR3 is TGCGCCAGCAGCTGGGACCCGCGTGACCAAGAGACCCAGTACTTC.

The gene calls are TRBV9 and TRBJ2-1; D unresolved. Deletions cut 4 bases from V and 10 bases from J, with 12 bases between. The CDR3 is made up of 12 amino acids. Germline CDR1 SGDLS, CDR2 YYNGEE. The CDR3: CASSSPGREQFF. The CDR3 DNA reads TGTGCCAGCAGCTCTCCAGGCCGAGAGCAGTTCTTC.

The gene calls are TRBV10-3 and TRBJ1-1, with 7 nucleotides matching TRBD1. CDR1 and CDR2 (germline): ENHRY, SYGVKD. V lost 10 bases, J lost 3 bases, and 17 bases stayed unmatched. The CDR3 is 16 residues long. This CDR3 reads CATGGEGARADTEAFF. Here the CDR3 DNA reads TGTGCCACAGGAGGGGAGGGGGCGCGTGCGGACACTGAAGCTTTCTTT.

The chain has TRBV18 and TRBJ1-2, with a possible D match to TRBD1 (6 bases). With 8 bases removed from V and 4 bases from J, the gap between germline ends came to 17 bases. Germline V gene sequence: CDR1 KGHSH, CDR2 LQKENI. The CDR3 is made up of 14 amino acids. The CDR3 protein is CASLPGTQSYGYTF. Written as DNA, the CDR3 is TGTGCCAGCCTGCCCGGGACACAGAGCTATGGCTACACCTTC.

The CDR3 sequence is CASSIPGNASPLHF. CDR3 bases: TGTGCCAGTAGTATCCCAGGGAATGCTTCACCCCTCCACTTT. The chain has TRBV19 and TRBJ1-6, with D tentatively TRBD1 (5 bases). CDR1 and CDR2 from the germline V gene are LNHDA and SQIVND (reference sequence). The V end was cut by 3 bases, the J end by 9 bases, with 12 bases between. This CDR3 contains 14 residues.

The chain is built from TRBV7-2 and TRBJ1-3; the D is unclear. V lost 5 bases to trimming and J lost 0 bases, with 8 bases between them. Per the germline V gene, CDR1 is SGHTA and CDR2 is FQGNSA. The CDR3 spans 14 residues. The CDR3 DNA reads as TGTGCCAGCAGCCCCTGGGCCTCTGGAAACACCATATATTTT. Translated: CASSPWASGNTIYF.

This sequence joins TRBV19 and TRBJ2-3, with 7 nucleotides matching TRBD2. CDR3 length: 15 amino acids. CDR1 and CDR2 (germline): LNHDA, SQIVND (reference sequence). The J segment lost 1 base and the V segment lost 7 bases, leaving 8 bases of the junction unmatched. CDR3 region: CASKKRGFGTDTQYF. The CDR3 DNA follows: TGTGCCAGTAAAAAGCGGGGTTTTGGCACAGATACGCAGTATTTT.

The chain joins TRBV19 to TRBJ1-1; D is uncertain. The V gene lost 5 bases and the J gene lost 5 bases, with 18 bases spanning the gap. This CDR3 spans 15 amino acids. Germline loops: CDR1 LNHDA, CDR2 SQIVND (reference sequence). CDR3 residues: CASSASGILGTEAFF. CDR3 DNA sequence: TGTGCCAGTAGTGCCTCGGGAATCCTGGGGACTGAAGCTTTCTTT.

This chain joins TRBV18 and TRBJ1-4; weak D call: TRBD1 (6 bases). V lost 2 bases to trimming and J lost 8 bases, with 27 bases between them. The CDR3 is 19 residues long. Germline V CDR1 and CDR2: KGHSH, LQKENI. The CDR3 nucleotides are TGTGCCAGCTCACCAAGCGAGAGAAGGGGCAGGGGCGCCGTGGAAAAACTGTTTTTT. Translation gives CASSPSERRGRGAVEKLFF.

V is TRBV30 and J is TRBJ1-1, with D unresolved. CDR3 size: 11 residues. The V gene's germline CDR1 is GTSNPN and CDR2 SVGIG (reference sequence). The V end lost 2 bases, the J end lost 2 bases, and 3 bases lay between the germline ends. The CDR3 bases are TGTGCCTGGAGTCTCAACACTGAAGCTTTCTTT. Translated: CAWSLNTEAFF.

The chain carries TRBV19 and TRBJ2-1; possible D gene TRBD2, 5 bases. V lost 9 bases and J lost 2, with 11 bases in between. CDR3 length: 13 amino acids. From germline, CDR1 is LNHDA and CDR2 SQIVND (reference sequence). CDR3 DNA sequence: TGTGCCAGCCAACTTAGCGCCTACAATGAGCAGTTCTTC. Translating it yields CASQLSAYNEQFF.

This clone was observed a few times. This chain joins TRBV2 and TRBJ2-7; D possibly corresponds to TRBD2 (6 bases). CDR3 length: 12 residues. V dropped 5 bases and J dropped 6 bases, with 11 bases sitting between them. CDR1 SNHLY and CDR2 FYNNEI come from the germline V gene. The CDR3 DNA follows: TGTGCCAGCAGTCCGACTAGTGCCGAGCAGTACTTC. This translates into CASSPTSAEQYF.

The V gene is TRBV5-4, the J gene TRBJ1-2; D possibly corresponds to TRBD1 (5 bases). Trimming took off 0 bases at V and 8 bases at J, with 11 bases between the two ends. The germline CDR1 and CDR2 sequences are SGHNT and YYREEE (reference sequence). The CDR3 totals 13 residues. CDR3 sequence (DNA): TGTGCCAGCAGCTTGGCCGGCGGGGGGGGCTACACCTTC. Its protein is CASSLAGGGGYTF.

The chain has TRBV9 and TRBJ1-1; no clear D. Per germline, CDR1 SGDLS and CDR2 YYNGEE. CDR3 size: 11 residues. Trimming took off 7 bases at V and 6 bases at J, with 10 bases between the two ends. CDR3 DNA: TGTGCCAGCGGAGGGTTATCTGAAGCTTTCTTT. This sequence encodes CASGGLSEAFF.

This clone was detected many times. V is TRBV4-3 and J is TRBJ1-6, with D uncertain. V shed 3 bases and J shed 5 bases, with 11 bases lying between them. Per germline, CDR1 LGHNA and CDR2 YSLEER. The CDR3 loop spans 15 amino acids. CDR3: CASSQARGDNSPLHF. The CDR3 bases are TGCGCCAGCAGCCAGGCTCGCGGAGATAATTCACCCCTCCACTTT.

The rearrangement uses TRBV7-9 and TRBJ1-1; D possibly corresponds to TRBD1 (5 bases). The V end was cut by 5 bases, the J end by 4 bases, with 17 bases between. Germline CDR1 is SEHNR and CDR2 is FQNEAQ (reference sequence). The CDR3 extends over 15 amino acids. The CDR3 DNA is TGTGCCAGCAGCCGTGGAACAGGCGGGGCCACTGAAGCTTTCTTT. It specifies CASSRGTGGATEAFF.

The chain has TRBV30 and TRBJ2-3; a possible D gene is TRBD2 (6 bases). Trimming shortened V by 0 bases and J by 0 bases, and 10 bases separated the two germline ends. CDR1 is GTSNPN, CDR2 SVGIG, per germline (reference sequence). The CDR3 consists of 15 residues. Written as DNA, the CDR3 is TGTGCCTGGAGTGTGGGGGGATCTAGCACAGATACGCAGTATTTT. It specifies CAWSVGGSSTDTQYF.

The chain recombines TRBV6-4 with TRBJ1-2; 11 bases match TRBD1. Per germline, CDR1 MRHNA and CDR2 SNTAGT. J was trimmed by 7 bases and V by 4 bases; bases with no gene match: 5. This CDR3 has 14 amino acids. In DNA, the CDR3 is TGTGCCAGCAGTGTAGGACAGGGGGCATCTGGCTACACCTTC. Protein product: CASSVGQGASGYTF.

The V and J genes are TRBV3-1 (or the pseudogene TRBV3-2) and TRBJ2-7, with 8 bases lining up with TRBD1. In germline, CDR1 is LGHDT, CDR2 YNNKEL (reference sequence). The trim removed 4 bases at V and 6 bases at J, leaving 8 bases unmatched. CDR3 size: 14 residues. The CDR3 here is CASSPGATGAEQYF. The CDR3 region has the DNA TGTGCCAGCAGCCCAGGCGCGACAGGGGCCGAGCAGTACTTC.

The CDR3 sequence is CASSGLAQRAEQFF. The CDR3 nucleotides read TGTGCCAGCAGCGGACTAGCGCAAAGAGCTGAGCAGTTCTTC. The J gene is TRBJ2-1, the V gene TRBV7-2; TRBD2 aligns across 9 bases. Germline CDR1 and CDR2: SGHTA and FQGNSA. This CDR3 has 14 amino acids. V dropped 5 bases and J dropped 9; count of bases not matched to a gene: 8. The full variable domain, in which reference TRBV7-2 and TRBJ2-1 provide the parts outside the CDR3, is GAGVSQSPSNKVTEKGKDVELRCDPISGHTALYWYRQSLGQGLEFLIYFQGNSAPDKSGLPSDRFSAERTGGSVSTLTIQRTQQEDSAVYLCASSGLAQRAEQFFGPGTRLTVL.

V is TRBV18 and J is TRBJ1-3, with D unresolved. CDR3 size: 14 residues. V was trimmed by 3 bases and J by 0 bases, leaving 6 bases between them. Germline CDR1 reads KGHSH; CDR2 reads LQKENI. CDR3: CASSPESSGNTIYF. CDR3 nucleotide sequence: TGTGCCAGCTCACCTGAGAGCTCTGGAAACACCATATATTTT.

This clone was seen a few times. The chain uses TRBV2 and TRBJ2-2; D call uncertain. The length of the CDR3 is 14 residues. Trimming cost V 6 bases and J 1 base, with 9 bases left between them. Germline V gene sequence: CDR1 SNHLY, CDR2 FYNNEI. This CDR3 is CASRLDMNTGELFF. The CDR3, as DNA: TGTGCCAGCAGACTCGACATGAACACCGGGGAGCTGTTTTTT.

The chain recombines TRBV27 with TRBJ1-4, with a weak D call TRBD1 (5 bases). V was pared by 5 bases and J by 3 bases, with 10 bases between. This CDR3 comprises 14 residues. Looked up from germline, CDR1 is MNHEY and CDR2 is SMNVEV (reference sequence). The CDR3 DNA sequence: TGTGCCAGCAGTCCCTGGGGCCCTAATGAAAAACTGTTTTTT. It encodes CASSPWGPNEKLFF. The full variable domain, completed using reference TRBV27 and TRBJ1-4, is EAQVTQNPRYLITVTGKKLTVTCSQNMNHEYMSWYRQDPGLGLRQIYYSMNVEVTDKGDVPEGYKVSRKEKRNFPLILESPSPNQTSLYFCASSPWGPNEKLFFGSGTQLSVL.